One and the same sample provided the 23 T cell receptor beta chains below, sequenced in a study of T cells in Graves' hyperthyroidism and ophthalmopathy. There were TCR beta CDR3 regions amplified from RNA transcripts. The HTBI primer set drove a first-round RT-PCR of the TCR CDR3. TCRdb ran MiXCR on the multiplex PCR reads and lists one entry per CDR3 protein. The repertoire consists of hundreds of thousands of distinct CDR3 sequences, with approximately 15% occurring once and the leading ten covering roughly 35%. Sequencing was performed on blood. The receptors were gathered from a woman aged 40-49 years with Graves' ophthalmopathy.

This clonotype was counted a single time. This sequence joins TRBV3-1 and TRBJ2-1, with D uncertain. The CDR3 runs 21 residues. The germline V gene has CDR1 LGHDT and CDR2 YNNKEL (reference sequence). V lost 0 bases and J lost 2, with 26 bases in between. CDR3 coding DNA: TGTGCCAGCAGCCAAGAAGAAGTAAGTAGAGCGACTGAACGCCCCTACAATGAGCAGTTCTTC. Its protein product is CASSQEEVSRATERPYNEQFF.

The chain couples TRBV3-1 to TRBJ2-5; TRBD2 matches 9 bases. Trimming removed 1 base from V and 5 bases from J; junction bases left unmatched: 8. CDR1 and CDR2 (germline): LGHDT, YNNKEL (reference sequence). The CDR3 extends over 16 amino acids. DNA of the CDR3: TGTGCCAGCAGCCAAGTGGCGGGGGGGCCTCAGGAGACCCAGTACTTC. Its translation: CASSQVAGGPQETQYF.

The table lists this clonotype with a few counts. This rearrangement joins TRBV5-1 to TRBJ2-1; TRBD2 matches 10 bases. The CDR3 spans 17 residues. Germline CDR1 is SGHRS and CDR2 is YFSETQ. Losses at the gene ends were 4 bases for V and 8 bases for J; bases not matched to a gene: 15. In nucleotides, the CDR3 is TGCGCCAGCAGCGCCCTCACATTAGCGGGGGGTTCGGATGAGCAGTTCTTC. Protein: CASSALTLAGGSDEQFF.

The chain couples TRBV14 to TRBJ2-5; D unclear. CDR3 size: 13 residues. V lost 0 bases and J 6 bases, leaving 8 bases between the germline ends. The germline V gene has CDR1 SGHDN and CDR2 FVKESK. The DNA of the CDR3 is TGTGCCAGCAGCCAAGAACTGGGGAAGACCCAGTACTTC. It yields the protein CASSQELGKTQYF.

The rearrangement uses TRBV4-1 and TRBJ1-5; D unresolved. CDR3 length equals 14 residues. Germline V lookup: CDR1 MGHRA, CDR2 YSYEKL. Trimming shortened V by 4 bases and J by 2 bases, and 9 bases separated the two germline ends. The CDR3 here is CASSPSTGNQPQHF. The CDR3 DNA sequence: TGCGCCAGCAGCCCCTCAACCGGCAATCAGCCCCAGCATTTT.

Many counts were recorded for this clonotype. The chain uses TRBV11-3 and TRBJ2-1; D uncertain. V gave up 5 bases and J gave up 6 bases, with 14 bases separating them. CDR1 and CDR2 (germline): SGHNT, YENEEA. CDR3 length: 14 amino acids. The CDR3 protein is CASSGKGRINEQFF. The DNA for the CDR3 is TGTGCCAGCAGCGGAAAGGGCAGAATCAATGAGCAGTTCTTC.

There are many counts of this clonotype. V and J are TRBV2 and TRBJ1-5; D ambiguous. The V end lost 2 bases, the J end lost 6 bases, and 11 bases lay between the germline ends. The CDR3 covers 14 residues. Germline V gives CDR1 SNHLY, CDR2 FYNNEI. CDR3 amino acids: CASSETRVSQPQHF. The CDR3 DNA reads as TGTGCCAGCAGTGAAACAAGGGTCTCTCAGCCCCAGCATTTT.

This clonotype was recorded at least ten times. The chain links TRBV10-3 to TRBJ2-1; 14 nucleotides agree with TRBD2. The trim removed 6 bases at V and 7 bases at J, leaving 8 bases unmatched. The germline CDR1 and CDR2 sequences are ENHRY and SYGVKD. The CDR3 length is 16 residues. CDR3: CAIRKGLAGDHNEQFF. CDR3 nucleotides: TGTGCCATCAGGAAGGGACTAGCGGGAGACCATAATGAGCAGTTCTTC.

This clonotype was seen a handful of times. CDR3 in amino acids: CASSDVTGYTEAFF. CDR3 in DNA: TGCGCCAGCAGCGACGTTACAGGTTACACTGAAGCTTTCTTT. The chain employs TRBV5-1 and TRBJ1-1; D possibly corresponds to TRBD1 (5 bases). Deletions cut 4 bases from V and 3 bases from J, with 13 bases between. The CDR3 covers 14 residues. CDR1 and CDR2 from the germline V gene are SGHRS and YFSETQ.

This clonotype has a count of ten or more. The chain carries TRBV6-1 and TRBJ1-1; D possibly corresponds to TRBD1 (6 bases). The germline V and J ends were trimmed by 6 bases and 4 bases, with 18 bases remaining between them. The CDR3 contains 15 residues. Germline lookup yields CDR1 MNHNS and CDR2 SASEGT. The CDR3 spells CASRWGAEGTTEAFF. The CDR3 nucleotides are TGTGCCAGCAGGTGGGGGGCCGAGGGGACCACTGAAGCTTTCTTT.

This clonotype was seen a few times. The chain couples TRBV28 to TRBJ2-3; possibly TRBD2 for D (5 bases). Trimming took off 6 bases at V and 7 bases at J, with 17 bases between the two ends. Germline V gene data show CDR1 as MDHEN and CDR2 as SYDVKM. The CDR3 sequence is 14 residues long. In nucleotides, the CDR3 is TGTGCCAGCAGGCGTCCGGGATTAGGACATACGCAGTATTTT. Amino acids: CASRRPGLGHTQYF. The entire variable domain, with the rest obtained from reference TRBV28 and TRBJ2-3, is as follows: DVKVTQSSRYLVKRTGEKVFLECVQDMDHENMFWYRQDPGLGLRLIYFSYDVKMKEKGDIPEGYSVSREKKERFSLILESASTNQTSMYLCASRRPGLGHTQYFGPGTRLTVL.

This sequence joins TRBV20-1 and TRBJ2-1; 8 bases agree with TRBD2. Losses at the gene ends were 5 bases for V and 8 bases for J; bases not matched to a gene: 8. Per germline, CDR1 DFQATT and CDR2 SNEGSKA (reference sequence). This CDR3 has 13 amino acids. CDR3: CSALPGGGYEQFF. The CDR3 DNA is TGCAGTGCTCTACCCGGGGGGGGATATGAGCAGTTCTTC.

This clonotype was observed many times. The chain joins TRBV10-3 to TRBJ1-2; D is unresolved. The germline V gene encodes CDR1 ENHRY and CDR2 SYGVKD. V was shortened by 5 bases and J by 7 bases, with 11 bases between the two germline ends. The CDR3 consists of 12 residues. The CDR3 region is CAISTYDAGYTF. CDR3 bases: TGTGCCATCAGTACATATGACGCTGGCTACACCTTC.

Of note for this clonotype: A clone one base away is much larger, so this may be a read error. The chain combines TRBV6-5 with TRBJ2-3; D remains ambiguous. V gave up 1 base and J gave up 2 bases, with 1 base separating them. The CDR3 is 12 residues long. CDR1 MNHEY and CDR2 SVGAGI come from the germline V gene. This CDR3 is CASSYYTDTQYF. The DNA for the CDR3 is TGTGCCAGCAGTTACTACACAGATACGCAGTATTTT.

This clonotype has at least ten counts. CDR3 sequence reads: CASSLDLATGRNIQYF. CDR3 bases: TGTGCCAGCAGCTTAGATCTGGCGACAGGGAGAAACATTCAGTACTTC. The rearrangement joins TRBV11-2 to TRBJ2-4; 7 bases map to TRBD1. V dropped 0 bases and J dropped 6; count of bases not matched to a gene: 8. This CDR3 spans 16 amino acids. Germline V gene lookup returns CDR1 SGHAT and CDR2 FQNNGV.

In its sample, this clonotype was seen many times. The genes are TRBV11-2 and TRBJ1-1; tentatively, D is TRBD1 (5 bases). V was shortened by 2 bases and J by 1 base, with 8 bases between the two germline ends. The CDR3 consists of 14 residues. Germline values: CDR1 SGHAT, CDR2 FQNNGV. The CDR3 region is CASSLSGQNTEAFF. CDR3 coding DNA: TGTGCCAGCAGCTTATCCGGACAGAACACTGAAGCTTTCTTT.

This clonotype was observed many times. The gene calls are TRBV11-1 and TRBJ1-1; TRBD1 is a possible D gene (6 bases). Trimming took 6 bases from V and 5 from J, leaving 16 bases between them. CDR1 is SGHAT, CDR2 FQDESV, per germline (reference sequence). The CDR3 length is 14 residues. Here the CDR3 DNA reads TGTGCCAGCAGTGGTCGGGGGGCGGCGACTGAAGCTTTCTTT. This sequence encodes CASSGRGAATEAFF.

This clonotype has a count of ten or more. The chain carries TRBV2 and TRBJ2-1; tentatively, D is TRBD1 (6 bases). Germline CDR1 is SNHLY and CDR2 is FYNNEI. The CDR3 sequence is 14 residues long. The V gene lost 6 bases and the J gene lost 8 bases, with 17 bases spanning the gap. The CDR3 DNA is TGTGCCAGCAGCTTTGGGACATCTACGTATGAGCAGTTCTTC. Amino acid sequence: CASSFGTSTYEQFF.

This clonotype was seen repeatedly, ten times or more. The rearrangement uses TRBV7-8 and TRBJ1-1; 7 bases are a match to TRBD1. V lost 6 bases to trimming and J lost 6 bases; unmatched junction nucleotides: 10. This CDR3 contains 14 residues. The germline gives CDR1 SGHVS, CDR2 FQNEAQ. The CDR3 sequence: CASRFLEGAPEAFF. CDR3 sequence (DNA): TGTGCCAGCAGATTCCTGGAGGGGGCCCCTGAAGCTTTCTTT.

V is TRBV20-1 and J is TRBJ2-7; 14 positions agree with TRBD2. The CDR3 totals 15 residues. Germline CDR1 reads DFQATT; CDR2 reads SNEGSKA (reference sequence). V shed 6 bases, J shed 0 bases, and the junction held 4 bases outside the gene matches. This chain's CDR3 is CSAGTSGSGSYEQYF. CDR3 nucleotides: TGCAGTGCAGGGACTAGCGGGAGTGGCTCCTACGAGCAGTACTTC.

This clonotype was observed at least ten times. The V gene is TRBV7-9, the J gene TRBJ2-1, with 10 positions matching TRBD2. This CDR3 is 14 amino acids long. The V segment lost 6 bases and the J segment 4 bases; nucleotides outside the gene matches: 3. The germline gives CDR1 SEHNR, CDR2 FQNEAQ (reference sequence). CDR3 bases: TGTGCCAGCAGACTAGCGGGATATTACAATGAGCAGTTCTTC. Translating it yields CASRLAGYYNEQFF.

This clonotype was detected ten times or more. The rearrangement uses TRBV7-9 and TRBJ2-7, with D unresolved. CDR3 size: 15 residues. From germline, CDR1 is SEHNR and CDR2 FQNEAQ (reference sequence). V was clipped by 7 bases and J by 3 bases, with 19 bases between them. CDR3 in amino acids: CASTPLRSIFYEQYF. In DNA, the CDR3 is TGTGCCAGCACCCCATTGAGGTCCATATTCTACGAGCAGTACTTC.

This chain uses TRBV12-5 with TRBJ2-4; D not resolved. CDR3 length: 13 residues. Germline V CDR1 and CDR2: LGHNT, FRNRAP. Trimming took 0 bases from V and 5 from J, leaving 5 bases between them. The CDR3 sequence: CASGLVGENIQYF. The DNA of the CDR3 is TGTGCTAGTGGTTTGGTAGGTGAAAACATTCAGTACTTC.